The rows below give T cell receptor beta chains drawn from one sample of a study of blood T cells in healthy people across ages. From the 5' RACE reads, TCRdb called clonotypes with MiXCR, one entry per CDR3 protein. The data show about 1,500,000 distinct CDR3 sequences, with 28% seen just once and 7.7% held by the top ten. Sequenced material: blood. Source of these receptors: a woman aged 30 to 39 in good health. Each CDR3 is given with its conserved first and last residue. Fields, in order: J gene, clone size, V gene, D gene, CDR3 DNA, CDR3 protein. D genes are given only for firm matches. Expanded clones are given a class, and other clones once, few, many or no size at all.

TRBJ1-5,NA,TRBV7-2,NA,TGTGCCAGCAGCTCCCAGGCCGGGGGTCTCAATCAGCCCCAGCATTTT,CASSSQAGGLNQPQHF
TRBJ2-7,NA,TRBV5-6,NA,TGTGCCAGCAGCTTGATGATGGCCGAGCAGTACTTC,CASSLMMAEQYF
TRBJ2-6,NA,TRBV27,NA,TGTGCCAGCGGTTCCCATCCCGGTTCTGGGGCCAACGTCCGGACTTTC,CASGSHPGSGANVRTF
TRBJ2-3,few,TRBV6-6,TRBD2,TGTGCCAGCAGTTACCCGAGGACTAGCGGGAGAGCAGATACGCAGTATTTT,CASSYPRTSGRADTQYF
TRBJ1-3,NA,TRBV12-3/TRBV12-4,NA,TGTGCCAGCATATCTGAATACTCTGGAAACACCATATATTTT,CASISEYSGNTIYF
TRBJ2-7,few,TRBV20-1,TRBD2,TGCGGTGCCCTCGGGCTAGCGGGGGGCCAATCCTACGAGCAGTACTTC,CGALGLAGGQSYEQYF
TRBJ2-1,NA,TRBV6-5,TRBD1,TGTGCCAGCGGGACTCCAGGGGGCGCTGGGAATGAGCAGTTCTTC,CASGTPGGAGNEQFF
TRBJ2-1,few,TRBV19,NA,TGTGCCAGTAGATGGAGGGCCTCCAATGAGCAGTTCTTC,CASRWRASNEQFF
TRBJ2-3,once,TRBV20-1,TRBD2,TGCAGTGCTCCCACCCCCGGGACTAGCGGGAGAACGGATACGCAGTATTTT,CSAPTPGTSGRTDTQYF
TRBJ2-6,many,TRBV5-6,NA,TGTGCCAGCAGCTTGGGCAGCACTAGCTTCTCTGGGGCCAACGTCCTGACTTTC,CASSLGSTSFSGANVLTF
TRBJ2-7,few,TRBV4-1,NA,TGCGCCAGCAGCCAAGTAGTCGGGACTCGGGGCCGGCAGTACTTC,CASSQVVGTRGRQYF
TRBJ2-1,NA,TRBV6-5,TRBD2,TGTGCCAGCAGTTTCAGGACTAGCGGGACCTACAATGAGCAGTTCTTC,CASSFRTSGTYNEQFF
TRBJ2-5,NA,TRBV9,NA,TGTGCCAGCAGCGCATACTTGCGTGGCGGGAAAGAGACCCAGTACTTC,CASSAYLRGGKETQYF
TRBJ2-1,few,TRBV19,TRBD2,TGTGCCAGTAGTATGTTGGCTAGCGGGGGGCCCAAATACAATGAGCAGTTCTTC,CASSMLASGGPKYNEQFF
TRBJ2-1,NA,TRBV7-2,TRBD2,TGTGCCAGCAGACGGGGCGGGGGGGCGGTTGAGCAGTTCTTC,CASRRGGGAVEQFF
TRBJ1-4,NA,TRBV28,NA,TGTGCCAGCAGTTTAGGTGGTGGGGGGAATGAAAAACTGTTTTTT,CASSLGGGGNEKLFF
TRBJ1-5,NA,TRBV6-2/TRBV6-3,TRBD1,TGTGCCAGCAGTCCCGGACAGGGCTGGAGTCAGCCCCAGCATTTT,CASSPGQGWSQPQHF
TRBJ2-1,many,TRBV6-2/TRBV6-3,NA,TGTGCCAGCACCCGTCCTAGCTCCTACAATGAGCAGTTCTTC,CASTRPSSYNEQFF
TRBJ2-4,NA,TRBV7-2,NA,TGTGCCAGCAGCTTGAACCGGGTTTCGAGCTCCTACAATGAGCAGTACTTC,CASSLNRVSSSYNEQYF
TRBJ2-3,NA,TRBV5-1,NA,TGCGCCAGCAGCTGGTCCCTTCCAGGCACAGATACGCAGTATTTT,CASSWSLPGTDTQYF
TRBJ2-3,few,TRBV9,NA,TGTGCCAGCAGCGCTCTGGAAGGGCGGAGCACAGATACGCAGTATTTT,CASSALEGRSTDTQYF
TRBJ2-1,NA,TRBV10-3,NA,TGTGCCATCAGTGAGTCCCCTCTAGCCCAGGGGTGGAATGAGCAGTTCTTC,CAISESPLAQGWNEQFF
TRBJ2-7,NA,TRBV24-1,NA,TGTGCCACCAGTGACTCCAGGGTATACCCCTACGAGCGGTACTTC,CATSDSRVYPYERYF
TRBJ1-2,few,TRBV13,NA,TGTGCCAGCAGCTCTTGGACGGATAACTATGGCTACACCTTC,CASSSWTDNYGYTF
TRBJ2-1,NA,TRBV7-2,TRBD1,TGTGCCAGCAGCTTAGAAAGGACAGGGACCAATGAGCAGTTCTTC,CASSLERTGTNEQFF
TRBJ2-7,few,TRBV29-1,NA,TGCAGCGTCGTCCCGGACCGGTCCTACGAGCAGTACTTC,CSVVPDRSYEQYF
TRBJ2-7,few,TRBV9,TRBD1,TGTGCCAGCAGCGCCTCCGCCGGGACAGGCACCTACGAGCAGTACTTC,CASSASAGTGTYEQYF
TRBJ1-4,few,TRBV29-1,NA,TGCAGCGTTGGGGACGGTTCAACTAATGAAAAACTGTTTTTT,CSVGDGSTNEKLFF
TRBJ2-3,once,TRBV14,NA,TGTGCCAGCAGCCAAGTTAAGGGGGGCCTAGGAACAGATACGCAGTATTTT,CASSQVKGGLGTDTQYF